The following is a TCR beta chain sequence with its context. This record belongs to a study of blood T cell repertoires in COVID-19. Overall study: From the United States, Italy and Spain came samples of acute and convalescent COVID-19.

Original handling: Nucleated cell counts were estimated from reference gene primer amplification. TCRdb keeps only in-frame clones here, not all; method: immunoSEQ multiplex PCR. The V and J calls and clone size come from that table; D and trimming were worked out from the DNA. The sample has around 200,000 clones, 70% to 90% seen once; the top ten hold roughly a tenth. V shed 4 bases and J 5 bases; nucleotides not matched to a gene: 10. The CDR3 is 17 amino acids. Germline CDR1 SGHTA, CDR2 FQGTGA. Specimen: peripheral blood. The source of this sequence is a woman of 80 years or more with acute or convalescent COVID-19. The chain combines TRBV7-3 with TRBJ2-5; 13 bases agree with TRBD2. The CDR3 nucleotides read TGTGCCAGCAGCTCAATCGGACTAGCGGGGGAAGGGGAGACCCAGTACTTC. Amino acids: CASSSIGLAGEGETQYF.